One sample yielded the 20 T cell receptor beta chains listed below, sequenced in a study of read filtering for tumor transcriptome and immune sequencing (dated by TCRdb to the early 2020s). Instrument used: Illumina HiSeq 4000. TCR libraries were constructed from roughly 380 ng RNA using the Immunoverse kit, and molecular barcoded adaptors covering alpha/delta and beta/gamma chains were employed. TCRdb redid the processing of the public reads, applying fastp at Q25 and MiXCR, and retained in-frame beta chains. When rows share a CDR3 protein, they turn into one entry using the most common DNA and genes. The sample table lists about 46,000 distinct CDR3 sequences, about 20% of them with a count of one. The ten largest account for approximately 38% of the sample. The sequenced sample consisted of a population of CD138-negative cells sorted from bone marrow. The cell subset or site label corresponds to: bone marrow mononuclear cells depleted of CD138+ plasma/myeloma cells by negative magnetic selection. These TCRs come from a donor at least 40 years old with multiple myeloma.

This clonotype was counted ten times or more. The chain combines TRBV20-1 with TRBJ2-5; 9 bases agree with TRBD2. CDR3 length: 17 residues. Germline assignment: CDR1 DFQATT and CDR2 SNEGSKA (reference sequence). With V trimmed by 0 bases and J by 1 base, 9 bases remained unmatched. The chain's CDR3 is CSARDPRAGGPQETQYF. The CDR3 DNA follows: TGCAGTGCTAGAGATCCGAGGGCGGGAGGGCCCCAAGAGACCCAGTACTTC.

This chain's CDR3 is CASSLERQGTGTEAFF. CDR3 nucleotide sequence: TGTGCCAGCAGCTTGGAGAGACAGGGGACGGGAACTGAAGCTTTCTTT. V usage is TRBV5-4 and J usage is TRBJ1-1; 8 nucleotides align to TRBD1. CDR1 and CDR2 (germline): SGHNT, YYREEE (reference sequence). CDR3 length equals 16 residues. V lost 0 bases to trimming and J lost 5 bases; unmatched junction nucleotides: 9.

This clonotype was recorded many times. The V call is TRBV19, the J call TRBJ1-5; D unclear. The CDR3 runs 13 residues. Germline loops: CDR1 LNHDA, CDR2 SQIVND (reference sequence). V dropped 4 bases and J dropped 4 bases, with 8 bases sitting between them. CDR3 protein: CASSRAYNQPQHF. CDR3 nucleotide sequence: TGTGCCAGTAGTAGAGCATATAATCAGCCCCAGCATTTT.

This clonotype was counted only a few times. CDR3: CASSVGTGSYEQYF. Written as DNA, the CDR3 is TGCGCCAGCAGCGTCGGGACAGGCTCCTACGAGCAGTACTTC. The chain recombines TRBV5-1 with TRBJ2-7; 8 positions match TRBD1. Trimming removed 4 bases from V and 0 bases from J; junction bases left unmatched: 3. The CDR3 extends over 14 amino acids. CDR1 SGHRS and CDR2 YFSETQ come from the germline V gene.

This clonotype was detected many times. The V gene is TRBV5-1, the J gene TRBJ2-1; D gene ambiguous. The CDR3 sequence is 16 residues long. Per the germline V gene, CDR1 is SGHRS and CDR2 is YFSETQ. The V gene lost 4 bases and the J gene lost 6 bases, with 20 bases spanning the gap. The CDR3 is CASSPVSFQSVNEQFF. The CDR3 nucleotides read TGCGCCAGCAGCCCGGTATCCTTCCAGAGTGTCAATGAGCAGTTCTTC.

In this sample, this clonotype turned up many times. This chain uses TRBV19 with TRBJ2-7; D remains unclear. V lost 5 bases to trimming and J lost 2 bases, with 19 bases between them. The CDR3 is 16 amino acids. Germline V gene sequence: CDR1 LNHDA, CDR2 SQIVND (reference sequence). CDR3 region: CASSPSAGPFPYEQYF. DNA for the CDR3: TGTGCCAGTAGTCCCTCAGCCGGGCCCTTCCCCTACGAGCAGTACTTC.

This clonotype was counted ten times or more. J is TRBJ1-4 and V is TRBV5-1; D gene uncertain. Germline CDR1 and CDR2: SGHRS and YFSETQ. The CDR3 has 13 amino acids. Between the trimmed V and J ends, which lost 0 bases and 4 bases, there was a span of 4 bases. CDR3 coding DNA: TGCGCCAGCAGCTTGGCAGATAATGAAAAACTGTTTTTT. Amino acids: CASSLADNEKLFF.

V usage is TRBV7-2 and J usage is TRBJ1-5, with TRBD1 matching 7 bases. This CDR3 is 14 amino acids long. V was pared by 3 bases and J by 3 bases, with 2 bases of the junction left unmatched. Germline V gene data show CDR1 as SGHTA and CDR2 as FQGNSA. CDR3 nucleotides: TGTGCCAGCAGCTTCGGGACAGCCAATCAGCCCCAGCATTTT. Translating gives CASSFGTANQPQHF.

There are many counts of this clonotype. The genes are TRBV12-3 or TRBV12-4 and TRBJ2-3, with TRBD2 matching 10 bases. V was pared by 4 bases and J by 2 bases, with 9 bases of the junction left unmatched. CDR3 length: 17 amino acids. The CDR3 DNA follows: TGTGCCAGCAGTTCCAGGACTAGCGGAGGAGTCACAGATACGCAGTATTTT. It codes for CASSSRTSGGVTDTQYF.

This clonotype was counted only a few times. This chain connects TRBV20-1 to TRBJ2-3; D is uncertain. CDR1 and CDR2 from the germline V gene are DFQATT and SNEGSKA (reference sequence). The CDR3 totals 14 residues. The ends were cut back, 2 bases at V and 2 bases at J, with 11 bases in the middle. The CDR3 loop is CSARFAYPTDTQYF. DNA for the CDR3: TGCAGTGCTAGATTTGCGTACCCCACAGATACGCAGTATTTT.

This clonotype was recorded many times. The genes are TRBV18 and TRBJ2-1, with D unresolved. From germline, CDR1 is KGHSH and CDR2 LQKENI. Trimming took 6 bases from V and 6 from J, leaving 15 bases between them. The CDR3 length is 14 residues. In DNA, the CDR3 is TGTGCCAGCTCCACCTCGTCAGATCGCAATGAGCAGTTCTTC. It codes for CASSTSSDRNEQFF.

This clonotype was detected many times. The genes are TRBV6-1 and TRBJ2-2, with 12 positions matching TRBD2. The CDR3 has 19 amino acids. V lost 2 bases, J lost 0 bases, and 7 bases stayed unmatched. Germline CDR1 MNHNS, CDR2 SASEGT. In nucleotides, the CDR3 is TGTGCCAGCAGTGAATACCCACTAGCGGGAGGCACGAACACCGGGGAGCTGTTTTTT. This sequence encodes CASSEYPLAGGTNTGELFF.

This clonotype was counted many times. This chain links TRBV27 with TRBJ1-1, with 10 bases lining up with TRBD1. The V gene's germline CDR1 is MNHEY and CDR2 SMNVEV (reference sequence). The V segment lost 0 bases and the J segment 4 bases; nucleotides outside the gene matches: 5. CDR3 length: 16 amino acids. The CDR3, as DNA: TGTGCCAGCAGTTTATCGGGACAGGGGATTGGCACTGAAGCTTTCTTT. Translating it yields CASSLSGQGIGTEAFF.

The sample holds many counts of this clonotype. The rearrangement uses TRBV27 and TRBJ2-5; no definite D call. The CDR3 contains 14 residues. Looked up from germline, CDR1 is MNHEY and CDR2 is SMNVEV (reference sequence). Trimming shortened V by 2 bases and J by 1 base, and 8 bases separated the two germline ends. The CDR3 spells CASSLARSQETQYF. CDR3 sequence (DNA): TGTGCCAGCAGTTTAGCCAGGAGCCAAGAGACCCAGTACTTC.

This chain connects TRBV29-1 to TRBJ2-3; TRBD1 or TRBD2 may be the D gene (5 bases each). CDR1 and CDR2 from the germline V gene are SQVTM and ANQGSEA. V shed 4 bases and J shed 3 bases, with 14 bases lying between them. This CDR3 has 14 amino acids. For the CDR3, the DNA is TGCAGCGTTGGGTCCGGGGCGCGGACAGATACGCAGTATTTT. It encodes CSVGSGARTDTQYF.

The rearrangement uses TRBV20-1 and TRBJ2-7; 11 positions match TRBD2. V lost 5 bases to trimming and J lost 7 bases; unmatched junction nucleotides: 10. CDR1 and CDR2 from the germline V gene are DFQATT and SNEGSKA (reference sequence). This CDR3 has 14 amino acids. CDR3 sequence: CSADTSGSHNEQYF. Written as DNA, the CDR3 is TGCAGTGCTGATACTAGCGGGAGCCACAATGAGCAGTACTTC.

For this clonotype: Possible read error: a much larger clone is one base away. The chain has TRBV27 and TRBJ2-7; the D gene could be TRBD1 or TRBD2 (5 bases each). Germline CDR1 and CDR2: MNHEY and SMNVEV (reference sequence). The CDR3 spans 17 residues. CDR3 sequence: CANSLRLSGTASYEQYF. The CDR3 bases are TGTGCCAACAGTCTAAGACTTTCCGGGACCGCCTCCTACGAGCAGTACTTC.

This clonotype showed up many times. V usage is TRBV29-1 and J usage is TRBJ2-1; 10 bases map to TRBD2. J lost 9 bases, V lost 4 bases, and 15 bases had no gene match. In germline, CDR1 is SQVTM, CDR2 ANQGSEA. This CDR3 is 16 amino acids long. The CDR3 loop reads CSVAGGAAGGRVEQFF. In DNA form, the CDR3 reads TGCAGCGTTGCGGGGGGCGCAGCGGGAGGGAGGGTTGAGCAGTTCTTC.

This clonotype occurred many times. The CDR3 sequence is CASSLWGDTQYF. Here the CDR3 DNA reads TGTGCCAGCAGTTTATGGGGAGATACGCAGTATTTT. V usage is TRBV28 and J usage is TRBJ2-3; no definite D call. This CDR3 is built from 12 residues. CDR1 and CDR2 (germline): MDHEN, SYDVKM. V was cut by 0 bases and J by 5 bases, with 3 bases left in between.

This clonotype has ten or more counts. The CDR3 nucleotides are TGTGCCAGCAGCGCAGGACTAGCGGGAGTCCACAATGAGCAGTTCTTC. This gives the protein CASSAGLAGVHNEQFF. V gene TRBV7-3 combines with J gene TRBJ2-1, with 13 bases aligning to TRBD2. The CDR3 sequence is 16 residues long. Germline V gene data show CDR1 as SGHTA and CDR2 as FQGTGA. Germline trimming cut 5 bases from V and 5 bases from J; bases unmatched to any gene: 6.